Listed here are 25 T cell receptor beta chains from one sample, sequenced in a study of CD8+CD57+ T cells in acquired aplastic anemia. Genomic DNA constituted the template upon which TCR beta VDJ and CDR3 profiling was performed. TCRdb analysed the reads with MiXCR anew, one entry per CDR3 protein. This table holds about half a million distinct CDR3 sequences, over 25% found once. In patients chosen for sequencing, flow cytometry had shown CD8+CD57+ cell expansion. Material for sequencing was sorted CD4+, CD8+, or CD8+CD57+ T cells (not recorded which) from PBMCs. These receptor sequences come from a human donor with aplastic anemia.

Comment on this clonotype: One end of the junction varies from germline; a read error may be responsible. The CDR3 loop is CASSLSPARKRNTEACF. The CDR3, as DNA: TGTGCCAGCAGTTTATCGCCCGCAAGGAAGAGGAACACTGAAGCTTGCTTT. The chain recombines TRBV25-1 with TRBJ1-1; D unclear. This CDR3 has 17 amino acids. Germline CDR1 and CDR2: MGHDK and SYGVNS.

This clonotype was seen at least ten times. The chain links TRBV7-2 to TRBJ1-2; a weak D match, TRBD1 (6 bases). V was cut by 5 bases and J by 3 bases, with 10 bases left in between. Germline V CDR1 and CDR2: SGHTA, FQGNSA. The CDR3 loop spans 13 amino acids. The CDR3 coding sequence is TGTGCCAGCAGCCCCACAGGGTACTATGGCTACACCTTC. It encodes CASSPTGYYGYTF.

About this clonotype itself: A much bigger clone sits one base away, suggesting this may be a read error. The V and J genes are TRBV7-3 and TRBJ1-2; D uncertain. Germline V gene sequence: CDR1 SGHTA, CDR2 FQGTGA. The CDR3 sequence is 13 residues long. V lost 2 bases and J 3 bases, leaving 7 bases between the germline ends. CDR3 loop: CASSLALDYGYTF. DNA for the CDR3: TGTGCCAGCAGCTTAGCCTTGGACTATGGCTACACCTTC. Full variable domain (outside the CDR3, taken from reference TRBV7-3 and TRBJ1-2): GAGVSQTPSNKVTEKGKYVELRCDPISGHTALYWYRQSLGQGPEFLIYFQGTGAADDSGLPNDRFFAVRPEGSVSTLKIQRTERGDSAVYLCASSLALDYGYTFGSGTRLTVV.

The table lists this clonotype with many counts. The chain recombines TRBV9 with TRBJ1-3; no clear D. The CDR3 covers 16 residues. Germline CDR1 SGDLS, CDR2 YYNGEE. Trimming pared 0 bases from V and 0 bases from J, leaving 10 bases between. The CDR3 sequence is CASSVAGFSSGNTIYF. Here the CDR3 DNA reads TGTGCCAGCAGCGTAGCTGGGTTTTCCTCTGGAAACACCATATATTTT.

This CDR3 reads CASSLVTNEQFF. The CDR3 DNA reads as TGTGCCAGCAGCTTAGTTACCAATGAGCAGTTCTTC. This sequence joins TRBV7-9 and TRBJ2-1; the D is unclear. The CDR3 has 12 residues. V lost 1 base and J lost 6, with 4 bases in between. Germline V gene sequence: CDR1 SEHNR, CDR2 FQNEAQ (reference sequence). Combining the CDR3 with reference TRBV7-9 and TRBJ2-1 gives the whole variable domain DTGVSQNPRHKITKRGQNVTFRCDPISEHNRLYWYRQTLGQGPEFLTYFQNEAQLEKSRLLSDRFSAERPKGSFSTLEIQRTEQGDSAMYLCASSLVTNEQFFGPGTRLTVL.

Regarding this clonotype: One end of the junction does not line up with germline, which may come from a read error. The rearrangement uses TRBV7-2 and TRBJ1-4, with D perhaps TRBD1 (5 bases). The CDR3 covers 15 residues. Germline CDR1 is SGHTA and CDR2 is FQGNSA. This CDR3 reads CARSSPPGGDEKLFF. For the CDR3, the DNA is TGTGCCCGCAGCTCCCCGCCGGGAGGGGATGAAAAACTGTTTTTT.

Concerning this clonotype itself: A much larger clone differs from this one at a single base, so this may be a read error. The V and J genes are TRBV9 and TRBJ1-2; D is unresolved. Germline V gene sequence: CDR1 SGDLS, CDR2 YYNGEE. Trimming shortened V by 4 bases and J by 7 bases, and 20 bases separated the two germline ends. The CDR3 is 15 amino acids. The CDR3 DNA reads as TGTGCCAGCAGCCCCAAGCCCGGGGTTGGCTGTGGCTACACCTTC. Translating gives CASSPKPGVGCGYTF. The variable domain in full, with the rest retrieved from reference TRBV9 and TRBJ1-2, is DSGVTQTPKHLITATGQRVTLRCSPRSGDLSVYWYQQSLDQGLQFLIQYYNGEERAKGNILERFSAQQFPDLHSELNLSSLELGDSALYFCASSPKPGVGCGYTFGSGTRLTVV.

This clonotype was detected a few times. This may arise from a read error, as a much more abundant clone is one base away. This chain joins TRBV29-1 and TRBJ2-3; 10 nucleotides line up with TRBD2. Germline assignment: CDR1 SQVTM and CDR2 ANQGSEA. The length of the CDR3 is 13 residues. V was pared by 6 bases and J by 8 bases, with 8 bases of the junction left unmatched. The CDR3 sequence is CSVLAGVGGTQYF. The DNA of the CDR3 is TGCAGCGTCCTAGCGGGGGTGGGAGGTACGCAGTATTTT.

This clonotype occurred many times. CDR3 coding DNA: TGTGCCAGCAGTCTCCGTTGGGGCACTGAAGCTTTCTTT. Amino acid sequence: CASSLRWGTEAFF. The V and J genes are TRBV7-3 and TRBJ1-1, with unresolved D. The germline V gene has CDR1 SGHTA and CDR2 FQGTGA. CDR3 size: 13 residues. V was shortened by 6 bases and J by 4 bases, with 12 bases between the two germline ends. The full variable domain, its missing parts supplied by reference TRBV7-3 and TRBJ1-1, is GAGVSQTPSNKVTEKGKYVELRCDPISGHTALYWYRQSLGQGPEFLIYFQGTGAADDSGLPNDRFFAVRPEGSVSTLKIQRTERGDSAVYLCASSLRWGTEAFFGQGTRLTVV.

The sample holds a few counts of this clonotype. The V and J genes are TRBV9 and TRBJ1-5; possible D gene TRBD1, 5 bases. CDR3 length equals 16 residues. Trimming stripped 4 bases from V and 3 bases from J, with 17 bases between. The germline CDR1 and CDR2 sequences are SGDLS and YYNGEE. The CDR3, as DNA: TGTGCCAGCAGCCCCGGTGTGGGGCGGGACAATCAGCCCCAGCATTTT. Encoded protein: CASSPGVGRDNQPQHF.

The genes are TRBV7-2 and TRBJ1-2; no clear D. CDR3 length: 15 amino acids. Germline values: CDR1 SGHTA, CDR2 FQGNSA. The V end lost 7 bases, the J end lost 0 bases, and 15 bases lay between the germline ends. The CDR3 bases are TGTGCCAGCACCTCAAAGTCCAGAGCTAACTATGGCTACACCTTC. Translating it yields CASTSKSRANYGYTF.

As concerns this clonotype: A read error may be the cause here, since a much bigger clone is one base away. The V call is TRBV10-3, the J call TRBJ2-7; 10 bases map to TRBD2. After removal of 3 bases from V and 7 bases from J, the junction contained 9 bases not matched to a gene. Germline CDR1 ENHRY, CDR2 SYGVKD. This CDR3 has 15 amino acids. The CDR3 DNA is TGTGCCATCAGTGACTTGCTAGCGGGAGAGAATGAGCAGTACTTC. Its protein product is CAISDLLAGENEQYF.

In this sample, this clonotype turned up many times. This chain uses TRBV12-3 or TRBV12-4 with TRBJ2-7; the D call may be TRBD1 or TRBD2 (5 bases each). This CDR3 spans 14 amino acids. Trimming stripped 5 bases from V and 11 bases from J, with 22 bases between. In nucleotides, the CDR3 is TGTGCCAGCAGTCCCGCCGGGACGGCCAAAAGGGAGTACTTC. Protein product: CASSPAGTAKREYF.

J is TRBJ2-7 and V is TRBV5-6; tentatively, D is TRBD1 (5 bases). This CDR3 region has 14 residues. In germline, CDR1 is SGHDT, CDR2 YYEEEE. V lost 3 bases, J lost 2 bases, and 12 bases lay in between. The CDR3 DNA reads TGTGCCAGCAGCTATTTGACAGCCCCCTACGAGCAGTACTTC. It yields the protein CASSYLTAPYEQYF.

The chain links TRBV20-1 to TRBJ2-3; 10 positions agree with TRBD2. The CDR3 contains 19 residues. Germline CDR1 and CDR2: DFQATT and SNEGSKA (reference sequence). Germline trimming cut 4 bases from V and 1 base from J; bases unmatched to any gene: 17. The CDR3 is CSAITLGLAGVGGTDTQYF. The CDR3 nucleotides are TGCAGTGCTATCACCCTCGGGCTAGCGGGAGTTGGTGGCACAGATACGCAGTATTTT.

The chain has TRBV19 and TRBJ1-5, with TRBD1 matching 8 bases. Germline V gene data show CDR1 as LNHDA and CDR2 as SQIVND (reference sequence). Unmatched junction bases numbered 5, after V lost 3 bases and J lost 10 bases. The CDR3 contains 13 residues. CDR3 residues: CASSIADRVPQHF. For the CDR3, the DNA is TGTGCCAGTAGTATCGCGGACAGGGTACCCCAGCATTTT.

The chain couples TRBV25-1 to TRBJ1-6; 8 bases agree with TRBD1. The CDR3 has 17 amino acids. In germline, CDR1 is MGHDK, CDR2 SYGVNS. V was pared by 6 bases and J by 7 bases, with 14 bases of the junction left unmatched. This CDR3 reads CASSLQRGTGGNSPLHF. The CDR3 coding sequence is TGTGCCAGCAGCCTCCAGAGAGGAACAGGGGGAAATTCACCCCTCCACTTT. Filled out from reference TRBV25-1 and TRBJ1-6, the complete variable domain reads EADIYQTPRYLVIGTGKKITLECSQTMGHDKMYWYQQDPGMELHLIHYSYGVNSTEKGDLSSESTVSRIRTEHFPLTLESARPSHTSQYLCASSLQRGTGGNSPLHFGNGTRLTVT.

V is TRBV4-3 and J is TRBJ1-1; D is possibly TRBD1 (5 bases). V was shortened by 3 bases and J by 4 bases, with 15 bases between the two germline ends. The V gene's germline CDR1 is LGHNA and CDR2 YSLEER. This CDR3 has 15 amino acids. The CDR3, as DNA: TGCGCCAGCAGCCACGCAGGGTTGGCGGGCACTGAAGCTTTCTTT. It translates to CASSHAGLAGTEAFF.

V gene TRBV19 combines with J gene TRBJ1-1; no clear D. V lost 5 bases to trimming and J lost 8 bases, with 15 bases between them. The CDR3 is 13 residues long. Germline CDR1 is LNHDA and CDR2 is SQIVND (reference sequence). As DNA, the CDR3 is TGTGCCAGTAGTCCCCGACGGACCCCGGAAGCTTTCTTT. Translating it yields CASSPRRTPEAFF.

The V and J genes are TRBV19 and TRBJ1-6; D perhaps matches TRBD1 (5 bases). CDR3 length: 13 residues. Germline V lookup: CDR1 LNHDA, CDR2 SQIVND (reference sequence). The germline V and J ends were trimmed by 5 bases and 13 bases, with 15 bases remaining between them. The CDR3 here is CASSDSAGTPLHF. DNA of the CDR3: TGTGCCAGTAGTGACTCCGCGGGGACTCCCCTCCACTTT.

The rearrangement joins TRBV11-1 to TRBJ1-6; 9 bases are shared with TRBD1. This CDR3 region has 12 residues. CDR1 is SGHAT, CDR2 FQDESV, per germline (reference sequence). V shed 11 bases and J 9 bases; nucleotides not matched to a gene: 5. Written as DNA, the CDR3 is TGTGCCGGACAGGGGTCCGGTTCACCCCTCCACTTT. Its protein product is CAGQGSGSPLHF.

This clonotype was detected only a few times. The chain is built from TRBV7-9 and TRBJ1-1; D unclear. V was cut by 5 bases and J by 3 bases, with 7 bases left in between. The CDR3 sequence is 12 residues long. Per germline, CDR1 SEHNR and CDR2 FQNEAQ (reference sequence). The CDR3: CASSQDYTEAFF. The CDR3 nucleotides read TGTGCCAGCAGCCAGGACTACACTGAAGCTTTCTTT. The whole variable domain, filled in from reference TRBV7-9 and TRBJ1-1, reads DTGVSQNPRHKITKRGQNVTFRCDPISEHNRLYWYRQTLGQGPEFLTYFQNEAQLEKSRLLSDRFSAERPKGSFSTLEIQRTEQGDSAMYLCASSQDYTEAFFGQGTRLTVV.

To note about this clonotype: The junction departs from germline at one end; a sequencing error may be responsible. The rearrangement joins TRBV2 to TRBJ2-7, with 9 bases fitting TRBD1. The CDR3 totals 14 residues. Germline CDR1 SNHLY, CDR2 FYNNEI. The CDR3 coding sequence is TGCGCCAGCAGCACCGGGACAGGGTCCTACGAGCAGTACTTC. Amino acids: CASSTGTGSYEQYF.

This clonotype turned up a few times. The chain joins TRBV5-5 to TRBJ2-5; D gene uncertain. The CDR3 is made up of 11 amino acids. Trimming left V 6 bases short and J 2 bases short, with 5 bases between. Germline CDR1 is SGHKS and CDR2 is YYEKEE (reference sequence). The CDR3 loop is CASIKQETQYF. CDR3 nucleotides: TGTGCCAGCATCAAACAAGAGACCCAGTACTTC.

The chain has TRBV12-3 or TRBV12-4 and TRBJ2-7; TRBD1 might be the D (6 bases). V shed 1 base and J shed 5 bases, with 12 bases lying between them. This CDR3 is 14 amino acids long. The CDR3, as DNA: TGTGCCAGCAGTTTAGGGGACACAGGGAACGAGCAGTACTTC. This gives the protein CASSLGDTGNEQYF.